This TCR beta chain was identified in a study of T cell responses to AZD1222 COVID-19 vaccine. As for this clone: Its antigen remains unknown.

Germline-derived CDR1 and CDR2 are SEHNR and FQNEAQ (reference sequence). The V end was cut by 4 bases, the J end by 5 bases, with 7 bases between. The CDR3 length is 12 residues. Notes on the study in general: Females made up more of the donors, who were largely white British, and clonal diversity may have come out too low. Spike-wide vaccine-associated CD4 TCRs dominated at 160-218 and 743-854. Reports indicate that nearly half of spike-specific TCRs are directed at unmutated variant regions.

Assay used: immunoSEQ multiplex PCR; TCRdb lists only in-frame clones, some missing. Among about 160,000 clones listed, just over 90% were seen once. The sequences come from peripheral blood, collected on day 0 of AZD1222 vaccination. The V gene is TRBV7-9, the J gene TRBJ2-3, with D possibly matching TRBD2 (5 bases). The sequence derives from an adult in good health. The CDR3 region has the DNA TGTGCCAGCAGCTCCGGAGGAGATACGCAGTATTTT. Its translation: CASSSGGDTQYF.